This TCR beta chain was recovered during a study of control samples from healthy donors and cancer patients. The germline V and J ends were trimmed by 1 base and 1 base, with 7 bases remaining between them. Looked up from germline, CDR1 is LGHDT and CDR2 is YNNKEL (reference sequence). The CDR3 extends over 14 amino acids. The data were produced by immunoSEQ multiplex PCR, yet TCRdb's version contains in-frame clones alone and is incomplete. The table lists 200,000 or so clones, roughly nine tenths of them singletons. The V call is TRBV3-1 (or the pseudogene TRBV3-2), the J call TRBJ1-1; D call uncertain. Sequenced sample: blood. The clonotype comes from a man aged 30-40 years in good health. The CDR3 loop is CASSQVLRNTEAFF. The CDR3 coding sequence is TGTGCCAGCAGCCAAGTGCTACGGAACACTGAAGCTTTCTTT.